Given below is one T cell receptor beta chain in context. Its specific antigen is unknown. Base-call qualities are not available, and no considerably larger clone is one nucleotide away. The CDR3 holds 12 amino acids from the cysteine to the phenylalanine. Just the 36-base CDR3 DNA is kept, in frame starting at base 1. The V end loses 2 bases and the J end loses 8 bases, and a stretch of 7 bases separates them. From a lookup of the germline V gene (reference sequence), CDR1 and CDR2 are GTSNPN and SVGIG. These data belong to a study of control samples from healthy donors and cancer patients (dated by TCRdb to 2018 to 2020). Libraries were built with the immunoSEQ multiplex PCR assay. In its TCRdb copy, this immuneACCESS table keeps in-frame sequences only and misses some clones. Where compared with another copy, unresolved V genes explain less than half of these, and the others have no known cause. The sample records roughly 49,000 clones, about nine tenths of which are singletons. The biggest ten clones account for 40% of the sample.

Recombination connected TRBV30 to TRBJ1-6, with the D gene call left open. Sequenced sample: PBMCs. The sequence was collected from a man aged 50-59 years with head and neck cancer. The CDR3 region reads CAWSLSDSPLHF. The nucleotide sequence reads as follows: TGTGCCTGGAGTTTGTCGGATTCACCCCTCCACTTT.